The rows below give T cell receptor beta chains drawn from one sample of a study of post-analysis software for immune sequencing data. MiXCR, applied by TCRdb to the PCR reads, yields one record per CDR3 protein. The repertoire has 250,000 to 300,000 distinct CDR3 sequences, 36% of them found once; the top ten carry approximately 4.6%. Specimen: blood. These receptor sequences come from a girl between 10 and 17 years old with multiple sclerosis. CDR3s include the opening cysteine and the closing phenylalanine or tryptophan. Fields, in order: CDR3 DNA, CDR3 protein, clone size, J gene, V gene, D gene. D genes are given only for firm matches. Size values are once, few and many counts, or a class for expanded clones, and some rows have none.

TGTGCCAGCAGCCCCCAGGAATTCACTGAAGCTTTCTTT CASSPQEFTEAFF few TRBJ1-1 TRBV11-2 -
TGTGCCAGCAGTTACTTTGATGAGCAGTTCTTC CASSYFDEQFF - TRBJ2-1 TRBV6-5 -
TGTGCCATCAGTGAGTCGAGGGCTAGTTATGGCTACACCTTC CAISESRASYGYTF - TRBJ1-2 TRBV10-3 -
TGTGCCAGCCGGGACTCCAGGGGCACAGATACGCGGTATTTT CASRDSRGTDTRYF - TRBJ2-3 TRBV12-3/TRBV12-4 -
TGCGCCAGCAGCAAGACCGGGACAGGGGGCGAGAGGGCCTATGGCTACACCTTC CASSKTGTGGERAYGYTF few TRBJ1-2 TRBV4-1 TRBD1
TGTGCCAGCAGCATCTCCCAAGGACTGGCCTATGGCTACACCTTC CASSISQGLAYGYTF - TRBJ1-2 TRBV13 -
TGTGCCAGCAGCCAGGCCGGGGCCCTCTATGGCTACACCTTC CASSQAGALYGYTF many TRBJ1-2 TRBV14 -
TGTGCCAGCAGTTCGCCCCCCACAGATACGCAGTATTTT CASSSPPTDTQYF many TRBJ2-3 TRBV28 -
TGTGCCAGCACCCCGGGGCTTACTAGCACAGATACGCAGTATTTT CASTPGLTSTDTQYF few TRBJ2-3 TRBV2 -
TGCAGTGCTAGGACGGGGGCCAAAAACATTCAGTACTTC CSARTGAKNIQYF many TRBJ2-4 TRBV20-1 -
TGTGCCAGCATCGAGGGCCGAAATGAGCAGTACTTC CASIEGRNEQYF - TRBJ2-5 TRBV2 -
TGTGCCAGCAGTTACAGCGGACAGGGGAAGGATACGCAGTATTTT CASSYSGQGKDTQYF few TRBJ2-3 TRBV6-5 TRBD1
TGCGCCAGCAGCTCCTCCGGGACTAGCGCCTACAATGAGCAGTTCTTC CASSSSGTSAYNEQFF many TRBJ2-1 TRBV5-1 TRBD2
TGCAGCGTTGATCGGGCTAGCGCGGGCAATGAGCAGTTCTTC CSVDRASAGNEQFF many TRBJ2-1 TRBV29-1 -
TGCAGCGACCTGCGGTCTGAGCAGTTCTTC CSDLRSEQFF few TRBJ2-1 TRBV29-1 -
TGTGCCAGCAGTGAGGGCCGAGGGGGCCAGCCCCAGCATTTT CASSEGRGGQPQHF - TRBJ1-5 TRBV6-1 TRBD1
TGTGCCAGTGGGGACGGAGGCTACGAGCAGTACTTC CASGDGGYEQYF many TRBJ2-7 TRBV28 -
TGCGCCAGCAGCTTGCTTGGGAAAGCCGGGGAGCTGTTTTTT CASSLLGKAGELFF - TRBJ2-2 TRBV5-1 -
TGTGCCACTTGGACCCACGCTAGCGGGGGTGAGCAGTTCTTC CATWTHASGGEQFF many TRBJ2-1 TRBV10-3 TRBD2
TGTGCCAGCAGTCCAACGACATTAGGGGGCTACGAGCAGTACTTC CASSPTTLGGYEQYF once TRBJ2-7 TRBV27 -
TGCGCCAGCAGCTTGGACAGGACGACAGACAATGAGCAGTTCTTC CASSLDRTTDNEQFF many TRBJ2-1 TRBV5-1 -
TGTGCCAGCAGCTCCGGAGGGCTTGGTGGTTCAGATACGCAGTATTTT CASSSGGLGGSDTQYF many TRBJ2-3 TRBV7-3 -
TGTGCCAGCAGCCGCACGGAGGGGGGAAGGCCAACTAATGAAAAACTGTTTTTT CASSRTEGGRPTNEKLFF many TRBJ1-4 TRBV27 -
TGTGCCAGCAGCTTCAATGTATACGAAGAGACCCAGTACTTC CASSFNVYEETQYF many TRBJ2-5 TRBV7-9 -
TGTGCCAGCAGCTTGGAAGGACAGGGGACAATGCAGTTCTTC CASSLEGQGTMQFF many TRBJ2-1 TRBV7-9 TRBD1
TGCGCCAGCAGCCAAGTGGAAGGGGAGCAGTACTTC CASSQVEGEQYF - TRBJ2-7 TRBV4-1 -
TGCAGTGCCCCCCCCCGGGGCTTACGGGGGATCAATGAGCAGTTCTTC CSAPPRGLRGINEQFF - TRBJ2-1 TRBV20-1 -
TGCAGTGCTGACCGCCGGGACAGTCAACACACTGAAGCTTTCTTT CSADRRDSQHTEAFF - TRBJ1-1 TRBV20-1 TRBD1
TGCAGCGTCGGTACCGGGACAGACTATGGCTACACCTTC CSVGTGTDYGYTF many TRBJ1-2 TRBV29-1 TRBD1
TGTGCCAGTAGCGTTGGGACTGCCTCTCAAGAGACCCAGTACTTC CASSVGTASQETQYF many TRBJ2-5 TRBV19 -
TGTGCCAGCAGCCGGTACGGGGGATTGAACACTGAAGCTTTCTTT CASSRYGGLNTEAFF few TRBJ1-1 TRBV5-5 -
TGCAGTGCTAGTAGCGGGAGGGCCTGGGAGACCCAGTACTTC CSASSGRAWETQYF few TRBJ2-5 TRBV20-1 TRBD2
TGTGCCAGCAGCCCGGGACTAGCGGGAGGGCCTGAGCAGTTCTTC CASSPGLAGGPEQFF many TRBJ2-1 TRBV3-1 TRBD2
TGTGCCAGCAGTTTCTTCAGCGGCAGGGAAAATGAGCAGTTCTTC CASSFFSGRENEQFF few TRBJ2-1 TRBV12-3/TRBV12-4 -
TGCGCCAGCAGCTTGGAGCTAGCGGGACTGGATACGCAGTATTTT CASSLELAGLDTQYF - TRBJ2-3 TRBV5-1 TRBD2
TGTGCCAGCAGCTTGGGTCCTAATGAGCAGTACTTC CASSLGPNEQYF few TRBJ2-5 TRBV5-6 -
TGCGCCAGCAGCTTACCGCACCCCCGGGATACGCAGTATTTT CASSLPHPRDTQYF - TRBJ2-3 TRBV5-1 -
TGTGCCACCAGCAGAGATGCCAGCCTAAACTATGGCTACACCTTC CATSRDASLNYGYTF - TRBJ1-2 TRBV15 -
TGTGCCAGCGAGATCGTGGGGGGCCCAACCGGGGAGCTGTTTTTT CASEIVGGPTGELFF - TRBJ2-2 TRBV7-9 -
TGTGCCAGCAGCTCAAGGGCCGGGACTAGCGGGAACACCGGGGAGCTGTTTTTT CASSSRAGTSGNTGELFF few TRBJ2-2 TRBV11-2 TRBD2
TGTGCCAGCAGTGATGCCAGGGCCTCTAACTATGGCTACACCTTC CASSDARASNYGYTF many TRBJ1-2 TRBV27 -
TGTGCCAGCAGCCTCCTTCCGGGACAACGGAGCTCCTACAATGAGCAGTTCTTC CASSLLPGQRSSYNEQFF few TRBJ2-1 TRBV14 -
TGTGCCAGCAGTGGGGGAGGGGCGACCCCACTCAGCAATCAGCCCCAGCATTTT CASSGGGATPLSNQPQHF many TRBJ1-5 TRBV6-1 -
TGTGCCAGTACCCTCTTTACAGGGGGCTTGGGCTACACCTTC CASTLFTGGLGYTF - TRBJ1-2 TRBV19 TRBD1
TGTGCCAGCAGCTTAGTCAGGGGCACTGAAGCTTTCTTT CASSLVRGTEAFF - TRBJ1-1 TRBV7-6 -
TGTGCCACCAGCAGAGATGGGGGTAGCAGTGAGCAGTTCTTC CATSRDGGSSEQFF many TRBJ2-1 TRBV15 -
TGCAGTGCTAGAGATCCGGGCGGGGAGACCCAGTACTTC CSARDPGGETQYF - TRBJ2-5 TRBV20-1 -